This T cell receptor beta chain originates from a study of identical twins. General study results and limits: With abundant cord blood beta clonotypes, insertions were fewer; memory repertoires showed no such pattern. Among beta out-of-frame sequences, excess sharing between twins appeared weaker.

Template switching added a universal primer binding site, and final cDNA carried unique molecular identifiers. One entry per CDR3 protein, called by TCRdb with MiXCR from the 5' RACE reads. This sample has around 550,000 distinct CDR3 sequences; roughly 15% occur once, and the top ten carry roughly 0.4%. V was trimmed by 0 bases and J by 6 bases, leaving 13 bases between them. The germline V gene has CDR1 LGHDT and CDR2 YNNKEL (reference sequence). This CDR3 region has 15 residues. On this clonotype: Its antigen is as yet unknown.

The sample also formed part of further work on yellow fever vaccine responses in identical twins.

The source material was CD4+ T cells sorted from blood. The chain has TRBV3-1 and TRBJ2-3; no definite D call. The TCR originated in a woman aged 18-29 years in good health. CDR3 DNA: TGTGCCAGCAGCCAAGATCGAACTACGTCGGATACGCAGTATTTT. The encoded protein is CASSQDRTTSDTQYF.